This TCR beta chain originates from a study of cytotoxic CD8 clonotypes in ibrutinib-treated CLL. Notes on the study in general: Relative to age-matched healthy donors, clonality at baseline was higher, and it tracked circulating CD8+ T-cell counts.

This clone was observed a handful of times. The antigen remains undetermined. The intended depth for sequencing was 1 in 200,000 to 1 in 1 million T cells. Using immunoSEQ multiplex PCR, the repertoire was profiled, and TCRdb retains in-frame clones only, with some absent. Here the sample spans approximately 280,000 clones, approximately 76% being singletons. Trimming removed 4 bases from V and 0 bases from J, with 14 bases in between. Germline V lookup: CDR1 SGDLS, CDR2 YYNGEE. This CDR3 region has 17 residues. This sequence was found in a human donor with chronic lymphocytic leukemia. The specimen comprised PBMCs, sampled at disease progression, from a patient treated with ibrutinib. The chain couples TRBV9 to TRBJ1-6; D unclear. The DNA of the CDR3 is TGTGCCAGCAGCCCCTTCGCAGTGAGCTCCTATAATTCACCCCTCCACTTT. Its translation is CASSPFAVSSYNSPLHF.